This T cell receptor (beta chain) was recorded in a study of T cell responses to AZD1222 COVID-19 vaccine. The table came from immunoSEQ multiplex PCR; TCRdb's copy has only in-frame clones and leaves some out. The sample consists of 120,000 or so clones, 90% of them appearing once. V dropped 5 bases and J dropped 0 bases, with 14 bases sitting between them. The length of the CDR3 is 16 residues. Germline V gene data show CDR1 as SNHLY and CDR2 as FYNNEI. The sequences come from peripheral blood, collected on day 0 of MenACWY control vaccination. This chain connects TRBV2 to TRBJ2-1; TRBD2 might be the D (5 bases). This TCR came from an adult in good health. The CDR3 here is CASSFQAESSYNEQFF. DNA of the CDR3: TGTGCCAGCAGTTTCCAAGCGGAGAGCTCCTACAATGAGCAGTTCTTC.